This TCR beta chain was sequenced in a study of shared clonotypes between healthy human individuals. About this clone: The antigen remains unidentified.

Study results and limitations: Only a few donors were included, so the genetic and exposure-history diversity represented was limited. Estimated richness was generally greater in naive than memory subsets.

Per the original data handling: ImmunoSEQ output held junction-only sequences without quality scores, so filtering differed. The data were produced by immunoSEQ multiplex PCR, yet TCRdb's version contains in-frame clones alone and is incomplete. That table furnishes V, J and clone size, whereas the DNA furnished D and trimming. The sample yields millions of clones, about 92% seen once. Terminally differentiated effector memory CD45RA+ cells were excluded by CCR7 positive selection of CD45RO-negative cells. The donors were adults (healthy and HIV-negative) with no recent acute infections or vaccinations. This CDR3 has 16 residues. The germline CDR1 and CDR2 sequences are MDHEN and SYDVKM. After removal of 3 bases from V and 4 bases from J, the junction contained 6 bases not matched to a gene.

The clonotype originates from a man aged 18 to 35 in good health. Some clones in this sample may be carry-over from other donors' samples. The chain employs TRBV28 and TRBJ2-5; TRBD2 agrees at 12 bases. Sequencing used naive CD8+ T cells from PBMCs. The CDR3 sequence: CASSFPASGRGETQYF. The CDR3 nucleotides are TGTGCCAGCAGTTTCCCCGCTAGCGGGAGGGGAGAGACCCAGTACTTC.